This T cell receptor (beta chain) was captured by sequencing in a study of cytomegalovirus exposure and HLA in healthy donors. The overall study: Early released data comprised around 80 million unique TCRs from HLA-typed donors.

Primers for the PCR totalled 60 Vbeta and 13 Jbeta. Clones were read by immunoSEQ multiplex PCR, and TCRdb kept only the in-frame ones, dropping some. Among 200,000 to 250,000 clones listed, about 74% were seen once. Germline CDR1 reads LNHNV; CDR2 reads YYDKDF (reference sequence). The CDR3 is 15 residues long. In the case of this clone: Compared with germline, one end of the junction differs, possibly owing to a read error.

The genes are TRBV15 and TRBJ1-5, with 8 nucleotides matching TRBD1. This sequence was found in a woman under 40 in good health and CMV-seronegative. Material for sequencing was PBMCs. For the CDR3, the DNA is TGTGCCACCAGCCGAGAGAGACAGGGGATTCAGCCCCAGCATTTT. As protein: CATSRERQGIQPQHF.